The 14 T cell receptor beta chains in this list originate from one sample, sequenced in a study of cytomegalovirus exposure and HLA in healthy donors. PCR used 60 Vbeta primers and 13 Jbeta primers. Repertoires were generated with immunoSEQ multiplex PCR, while TCRdb's copy carries only in-frame clones and drops some. The sample records about 180,000 clones, about four fifths being singletons. Material for sequencing was PBMCs. These receptors originate from a woman aged 18-35 years in good health and CMV-seropositive.

The chain joins TRBV29-1 to TRBJ1-6; 9 nucleotides align to TRBD1. Trimming cost V 8 bases and J 18 bases; bases outside gene matches: 2. The CDR3 has 8 residues. CDR1 and CDR2 from the germline V gene are SQVTM and ANQGSEA. DNA of the CDR3: TGCAGCCGGGACAGGGACCACTTT. As protein: CSRDRDHF.

The chain is built from TRBV27 and TRBJ1-1; 7 bases are a match to TRBD1. This CDR3 is built from 16 residues. V was clipped by 2 bases and J by 6 bases; unmatched bases: 12. Germline lookup yields CDR1 MNHEY and CDR2 SMNVEV (reference sequence). The CDR3 coding sequence is TGTGCCAGCAGTTTAACCCCCACAGGGGAACTTTCTGAAGCTTTCTTT. Translated: CASSLTPTGELSEAFF.

The rearrangement joins TRBV11-2 to TRBJ1-2, with a tentative D call TRBD1 (5 bases). The CDR3 extends over 15 amino acids. Trimming removed 4 bases from V and 3 bases from J, with 15 bases in between. Germline loops: CDR1 SGHAT, CDR2 FQNNGV. The CDR3 DNA reads TGTGCCAGCAGCTATACAGGATCCGGTGACTATGGCTACACCTTC. Translating it yields CASSYTGSGDYGYTF.

The chain joins TRBV11-3 to TRBJ2-2; 8 nucleotides align to TRBD1. This CDR3 comprises 20 residues. The junction had 19 bases not matched to a gene; V was cut back by 0 bases and J by 7 bases. Germline V CDR1 and CDR2: SGHNT, YENEEA. Here the CDR3 DNA reads TGTGCCAGCAGCTTAGATCTCAAGGAACCGGGACAGGCAGGTTTCGGGGAGCTGTTTTTT. Amino acids: CASSLDLKEPGQAGFGELFF.

This sequence joins TRBV11-3 and TRBJ2-3, with a possible D match to TRBD1 (5 bases). The V end was cut by 3 bases, the J end by 10 bases, with 20 bases between. The CDR3 length is 15 residues. Germline V lookup: CDR1 SGHNT, CDR2 YENEEA. The CDR3 DNA reads TGTGCCAGCAGCTTTCCAGACGTCAGGCAGGGTCCGCAGTATTTT. Translating gives CASSFPDVRQGPQYF.

V and J are TRBV5-6 and TRBJ1-6, with 9 nucleotides matching TRBD1. Losses at the gene ends were 4 bases for V and 7 bases for J; bases not matched to a gene: 6. The CDR3 loop spans 15 amino acids. CDR1 and CDR2 (germline): SGHDT, YYEEEE. In DNA, the CDR3 is TGTGCCAGCAGCCTGGGGACAGGGCGGAATTCACCCCTCCACTTT. As protein: CASSLGTGRNSPLHF.

This clone was observed a handful of times. The rearrangement joins TRBV4-3 to TRBJ1-5; D not resolved. CDR1 and CDR2 from the germline V gene are LGHNA and YSLEER. Trimming took off 1 base at V and 5 bases at J, with 9 bases between the two ends. The CDR3 has 14 amino acids. CDR3 DNA sequence: TGCGCCAGCAGCCAAGTGCAGGTAGATCAGCCCCAGCATTTT. Translation: CASSQVQVDQPQHF.

V usage is TRBV27 and J usage is TRBJ2-5, with TRBD2 identical over 11 bases. With 3 bases clipped from V and 5 bases from J, the junction kept 20 bases outside the gene matches. Germline CDR1 MNHEY, CDR2 SMNVEV (reference sequence). CDR3 length: 20 amino acids. The CDR3 region has the DNA TGTGCCAGCAGTTTGAACGTGGAGGGGGTCTTAGCGGGGGGGCGTGAGACCCAGTACTTC. Amino acids: CASSLNVEGVLAGGRETQYF.

The V call is TRBV27, the J call TRBJ2-5; the match to TRBD2 covers 13 bases. Per germline, CDR1 MNHEY and CDR2 SMNVEV (reference sequence). There are 16 residues in the CDR3. J lost 2 bases, V lost 7 bases, and 7 bases had no gene match. The CDR3 reads CASTTRTSGSQETQYF. CDR3 DNA sequence: TGTGCCAGCACCACCCGGACTAGCGGGAGTCAAGAGACCCAGTACTTC.

V and J are TRBV7-2 and TRBJ1-2; D gene uncertain. Looked up from germline, CDR1 is SGHTA and CDR2 is FQGNSA. This CDR3 region has 14 residues. Trimming removed 2 bases at V and 2 bases at J, with 9 bases between. CDR3 DNA sequence: TGTGCCAGCAGCTTAAACAGCCGGAACTATGGCTACACCTTC. This encodes CASSLNSRNYGYTF.

This sequence joins TRBV2 and TRBJ2-1; the D gene is possibly TRBD1 (6 bases). The CDR3 extends over 14 amino acids. Per the germline V gene, CDR1 is SNHLY and CDR2 is FYNNEI. V lost 7 bases, J lost 4 bases, and 14 bases lay in between. The CDR3 coding sequence is TGTGCCAGCATGTGGGCAGGGGATTACAATGAGCAGTTCTTC. Protein: CASMWAGDYNEQFF.

The chain employs TRBV6-5 and TRBJ1-5; D gene uncertain. CDR3 length equals 13 residues. CDR1 MNHEY and CDR2 SVGAGI come from the germline V gene. V lost 6 bases and J lost 5, with 11 bases in between. The CDR3 loop reads CASSRRRDQPQHF. The CDR3 region has the DNA TGTGCCAGCAGCAGGCGGCGGGATCAGCCCCAGCATTTT.

The chain links TRBV5-4 to TRBJ2-1, with D hard to call. The germline gives CDR1 SGHNT, CDR2 YYREEE (reference sequence). V was cut by 0 bases and J by 7 bases, with 8 bases left in between. The CDR3 spans 13 residues. DNA of the CDR3: TGTGCCAGCAGCTTGGGTTCTGCGAATGAGCAGTTCTTC. Translation: CASSLGSANEQFF. The full variable domain, in which reference TRBV5-4 and TRBJ2-1 provide the parts outside the CDR3, is ETGVTQSPTHLIKTRGQQVTLRCSSQSGHNTVSWYQQALGQGPQFIFQYYREEENGRGNFPPRFSGLQFPNYSSELNVNALELDDSALYLCASSLGSANEQFFGPGTRLTVL.

This clone was seen a few times. The chain combines TRBV5-6 with TRBJ2-3; no definite D call. This CDR3 comprises 13 residues. Germline-derived CDR1 and CDR2 are SGHDT and YYEEEE. Trimming took off 6 bases at V and 2 bases at J, with 10 bases between the two ends. CDR3 region: CASTLSFTDTQYF. The CDR3 DNA reads TGTGCCAGCACCCTCTCCTTCACAGATACGCAGTATTTT.